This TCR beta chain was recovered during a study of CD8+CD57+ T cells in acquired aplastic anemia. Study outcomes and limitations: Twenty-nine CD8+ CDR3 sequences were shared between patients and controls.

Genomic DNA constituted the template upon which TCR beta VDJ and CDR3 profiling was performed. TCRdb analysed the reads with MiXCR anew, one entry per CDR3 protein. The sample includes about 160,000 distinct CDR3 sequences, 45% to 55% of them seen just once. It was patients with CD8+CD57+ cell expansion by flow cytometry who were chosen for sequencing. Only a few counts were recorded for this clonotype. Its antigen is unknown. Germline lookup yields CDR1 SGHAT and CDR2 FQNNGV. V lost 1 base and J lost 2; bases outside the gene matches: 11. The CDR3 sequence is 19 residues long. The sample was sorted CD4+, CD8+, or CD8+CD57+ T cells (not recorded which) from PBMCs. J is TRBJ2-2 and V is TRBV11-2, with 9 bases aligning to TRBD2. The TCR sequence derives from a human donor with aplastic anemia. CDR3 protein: CASSLVLAGYRKNTGELFF. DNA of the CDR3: TGTGCCAGCAGCTTAGTCCTAGCGGGATATAGGAAAAACACCGGGGAGCTGTTTTTT. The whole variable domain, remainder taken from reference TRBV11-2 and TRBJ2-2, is EAGVAQSPRYKIIEKRQSVAFWCNPISGHATLYWYQQILGQGPKLLIQFQNNGVVDDSQLPKDRFSAERLKGVDSTLKIQPAKLEDSAVYLCASSLVLAGYRKNTGELFFGEGSRLTVL.